The rows below give T cell receptor beta chains drawn from one sample of a study of shared clonotypes between healthy human individuals. TCRdb keeps only in-frame clones here, not all; method: immunoSEQ multiplex PCR. The data contain about 1.4 million clones, approximately 97% of them singletons. Sequencing was performed on naive CD4+ T cells sorted from blood. The receptor source for this set is a man younger than 45 in good health. Each CDR3 is given with its conserved first and last residue.

j_gene | v_gene | CDR3aa
TRBJ2-1 | TRBV28 | CASSFSPIGNEQFF
TRBJ2-7 | TRBV9 | CASGPGRLEEEQYF
TRBJ2-7 | TRBV6-6 | CASSGTGWETYEQYF
TRBJ2-2 | TRBV7-8 | CASSLGVPGELFF
TRBJ1-3 | TRBV2 | CASRPTLTGVHTIYF
TRBJ1-3 | TRBV5-1 | CASSSGTVRNTIYF
TRBJ1-1 | TRBV9 | CASSPPPWGTEAFF
TRBJ1-3 | TRBV6-5 | CASSYSRQGRNTIYF
TRBJ2-2 | TRBV11-2 | CASTNQGANTGELFF
TRBJ1-2 | TRBV29-1 | CSVTGQGRGYTF
TRBJ2-7 | TRBV7-8 | CASGNRYEQYF
TRBJ2-5 | TRBV28 | CASSLQGARETQYF
TRBJ1-3 | TRBV14 | CASSQAHWDASGLNNAIYF
TRBJ2-2 | TRBV7-3 | CASSLIAGEGAGELFF
TRBJ2-2 | TRBV7-9 | CASSLLGTTNTGELFF
TRBJ2-1 | TRBV4-1 | CASSKDSTSSYNEQFF
TRBJ2-7 | TRBV29-1 | CSVIPLGGDPYEQYF
TRBJ2-7 | TRBV7-9 | CASSFEPGASYEQYF
TRBJ2-1 | TRBV9 | CASSEGTYNEQFF
TRBJ1-1 | TRBV28 | CASSSWTGPARNTEAFF
TRBJ1-3 | TRBV9 | CASSRSSGNTIYF
TRBJ2-2 | TRBV9 | CASSVEVMGQGATGELFF
TRBJ2-7 | TRBV7-5 | CVRSHHGPRLLGDLYEQYF
TRBJ2-1 | TRBV5-8 | CASSLEWGGEQFF
TRBJ2-3 | TRBV5-1 | CASHKLTSGSTDTQYF
TRBJ1-2 | TRBV11-2 | CASSLAPGSNYGYTF
TRBJ2-3 | TRBV7-9 | CASSWTGGGTDTQYF
TRBJ2-7 | TRBV9 | CASSMDSGSYEQYF